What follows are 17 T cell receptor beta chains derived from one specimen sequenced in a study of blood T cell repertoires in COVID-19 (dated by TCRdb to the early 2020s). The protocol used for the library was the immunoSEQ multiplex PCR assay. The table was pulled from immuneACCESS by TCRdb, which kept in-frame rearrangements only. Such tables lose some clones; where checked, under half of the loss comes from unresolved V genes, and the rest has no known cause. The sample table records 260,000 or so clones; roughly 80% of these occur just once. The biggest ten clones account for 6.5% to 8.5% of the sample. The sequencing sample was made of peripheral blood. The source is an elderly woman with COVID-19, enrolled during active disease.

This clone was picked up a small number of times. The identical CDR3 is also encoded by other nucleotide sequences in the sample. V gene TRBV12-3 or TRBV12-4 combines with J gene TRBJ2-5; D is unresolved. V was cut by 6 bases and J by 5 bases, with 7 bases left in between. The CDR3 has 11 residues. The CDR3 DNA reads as TGTGCCAGCAGCCGCGGCGAGACCCAGTACTTC. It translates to CASSRGETQYF.

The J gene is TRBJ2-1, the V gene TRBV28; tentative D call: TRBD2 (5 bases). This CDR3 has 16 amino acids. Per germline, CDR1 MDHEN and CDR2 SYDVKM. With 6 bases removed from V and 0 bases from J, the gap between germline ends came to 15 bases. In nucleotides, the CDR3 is TGTGCCAGCAGCTGGACTGTTATTAGCTCCTACAATGAGCAGTTCTTC. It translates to CASSWTVISSYNEQFF.

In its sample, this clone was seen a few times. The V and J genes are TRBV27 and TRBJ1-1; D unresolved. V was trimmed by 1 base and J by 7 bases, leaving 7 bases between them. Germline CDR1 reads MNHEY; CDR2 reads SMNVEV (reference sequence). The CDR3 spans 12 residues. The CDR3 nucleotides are TGTGCCAGCAGTTTATTCAACGGTGAAGCTTTCTTT. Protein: CASSLFNGEAFF.

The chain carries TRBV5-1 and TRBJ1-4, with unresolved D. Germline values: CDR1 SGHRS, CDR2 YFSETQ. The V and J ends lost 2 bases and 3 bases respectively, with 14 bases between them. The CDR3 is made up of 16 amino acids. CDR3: CASSFAHLEANEKLFF. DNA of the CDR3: TGCGCCAGCAGCTTCGCTCACCTGGAGGCTAATGAAAAACTGTTTTTT.

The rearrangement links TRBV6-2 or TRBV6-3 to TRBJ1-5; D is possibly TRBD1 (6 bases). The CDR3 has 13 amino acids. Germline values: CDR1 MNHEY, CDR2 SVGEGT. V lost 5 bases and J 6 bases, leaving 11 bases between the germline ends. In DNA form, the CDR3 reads TGTGCCAGCAGTGTAACAGGGAGTCAGCCCCAGCATTTT. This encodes CASSVTGSQPQHF.

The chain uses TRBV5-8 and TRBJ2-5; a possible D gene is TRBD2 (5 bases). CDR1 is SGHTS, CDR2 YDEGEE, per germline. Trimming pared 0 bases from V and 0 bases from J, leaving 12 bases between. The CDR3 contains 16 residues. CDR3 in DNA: TGTGCCAGCAGCTTGGGGGCCGGGATATACCAAGAGACCCAGTACTTC. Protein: CASSLGAGIYQETQYF. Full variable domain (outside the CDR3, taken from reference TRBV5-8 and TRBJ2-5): EAGVTQSPTHLIKTRGQQATLRCSPISGHTSVYWYQQALGLGLQFLLWYDEGEERNRGNFPPRFSGRQFPNYSSELNVNALELEDSALYLCASSLGAGIYQETQYFGPGTRLLVL.

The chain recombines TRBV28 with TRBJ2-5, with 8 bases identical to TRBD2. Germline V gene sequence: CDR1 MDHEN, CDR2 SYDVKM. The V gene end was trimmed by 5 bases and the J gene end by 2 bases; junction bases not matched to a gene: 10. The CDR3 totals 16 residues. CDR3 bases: TGTGCCAGCAGTCCACTTTCGGCGGGAGGTCAAGAGACCCAGTACTTC. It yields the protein CASSPLSAGGQETQYF.

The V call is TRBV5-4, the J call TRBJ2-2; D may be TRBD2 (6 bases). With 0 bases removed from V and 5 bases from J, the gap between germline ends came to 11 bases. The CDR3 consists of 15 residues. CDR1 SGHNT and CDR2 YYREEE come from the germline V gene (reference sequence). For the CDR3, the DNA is TGTGCCAGCAGCTTGGAAGGAGGGCGGACCGGGGAGCTGTTTTTT. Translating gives CASSLEGGRTGELFF.

CDR3 protein: CAWKETGNSPLHF. The CDR3 DNA is TGTGCCTGGAAGGAGACAGGAAATTCACCCCTCCACTTT. V usage is TRBV30 and J usage is TRBJ1-6, with D tentatively TRBD1 (6 bases). V shed 4 bases and J shed 7 bases, with 11 bases lying between them. Germline assignment: CDR1 GTSNPN and CDR2 SVGIG (reference sequence). The CDR3 is 13 residues long.

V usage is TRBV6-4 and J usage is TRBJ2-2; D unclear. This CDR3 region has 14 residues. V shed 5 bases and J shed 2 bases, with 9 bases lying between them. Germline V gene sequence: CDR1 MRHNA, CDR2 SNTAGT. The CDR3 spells CASSLNSNTGELFF. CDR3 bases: TGTGCCAGCAGTCTGAACAGCAACACCGGGGAGCTGTTTTTT.

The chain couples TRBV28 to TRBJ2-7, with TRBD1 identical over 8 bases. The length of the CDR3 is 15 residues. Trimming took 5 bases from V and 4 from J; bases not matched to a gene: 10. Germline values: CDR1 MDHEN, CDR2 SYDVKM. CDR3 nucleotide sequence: TGTGCCAGCAGTCTGGACAGGGCCCAGGGGTACGAGCAGTACTTC. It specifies CASSLDRAQGYEQYF.

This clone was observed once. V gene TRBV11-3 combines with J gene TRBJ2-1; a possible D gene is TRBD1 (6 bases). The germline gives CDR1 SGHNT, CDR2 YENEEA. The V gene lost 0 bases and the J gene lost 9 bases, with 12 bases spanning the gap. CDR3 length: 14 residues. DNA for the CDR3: TGTGCCAGCAGCTTAGATCACCAGGGGTTTGAGCAGTTCTTC. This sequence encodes CASSLDHQGFEQFF.

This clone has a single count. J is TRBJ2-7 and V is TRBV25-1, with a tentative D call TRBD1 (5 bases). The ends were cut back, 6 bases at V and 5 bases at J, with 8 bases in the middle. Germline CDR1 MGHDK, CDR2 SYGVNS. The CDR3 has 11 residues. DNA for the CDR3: TGTGCCAGCAGCAGGGCCAACGAGCAGTACTTC. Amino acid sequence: CASSRANEQYF.

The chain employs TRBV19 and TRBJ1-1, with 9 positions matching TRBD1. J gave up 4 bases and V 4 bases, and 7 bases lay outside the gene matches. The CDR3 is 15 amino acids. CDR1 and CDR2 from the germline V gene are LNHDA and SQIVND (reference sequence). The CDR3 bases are TGTGCCAGTAGTACGGACAGGGGATGGAGCACTGAAGCTTTCTTT. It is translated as CASSTDRGWSTEAFF.

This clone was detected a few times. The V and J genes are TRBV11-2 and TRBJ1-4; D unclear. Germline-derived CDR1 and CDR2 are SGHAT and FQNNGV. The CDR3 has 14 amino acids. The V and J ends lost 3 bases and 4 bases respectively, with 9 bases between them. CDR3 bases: TGTGCCAGCAGCTTCTCTGGGAGTAATGAAAAACTGTTTTTT. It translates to CASSFSGSNEKLFF.

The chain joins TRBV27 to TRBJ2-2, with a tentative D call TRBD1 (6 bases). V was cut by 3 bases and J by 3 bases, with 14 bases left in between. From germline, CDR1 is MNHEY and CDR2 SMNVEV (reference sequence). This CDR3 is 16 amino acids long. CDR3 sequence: CASSFGTTPDTGELFF. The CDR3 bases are TGTGCCAGCAGTTTCGGGACAACACCCGACACCGGGGAGCTGTTTTTT.

CDR3 loop: CASTPSGKANTGELFF. The CDR3 DNA follows: TGTGCCAGTACCCCTAGCGGTAAAGCGAACACCGGGGAGCTGTTTTTT. The chain recombines TRBV19 with TRBJ2-2; 7 bases match TRBD2. The V gene's germline CDR1 is LNHDA and CDR2 SQIVND (reference sequence). V was clipped by 7 bases and J by 0 bases; unmatched bases: 8. The CDR3 spans 16 residues.